Below are 32 T cell receptor beta chains sequenced from a single sample in a study of CD8 T cells in Susac syndrome. cDNA came from about 0.5 to 1 ug RNA primed by random hexamers. MiXCR, run by TCRdb on the immunoSEQ multiplex PCR reads, gives a single entry per CDR3 protein. Of 170,000 or so distinct CDR3 sequences in the sample, around 93% were seen once. Material: CD4+ T cells from PBMCs. These TCRs come from a human donor with multiple sclerosis.

V usage is TRBV6-1 and J usage is TRBJ1-2, with D hard to call. CDR3 length: 13 amino acids. Germline lookup yields CDR1 MNHNS and CDR2 SASEGT. Trimming stripped 8 bases from V and 4 bases from J, with 14 bases between. CDR3 coding DNA: TGTGCCAGCTCCTTCAGTTTGACCTATGGCTACACCTTC. It translates to CASSFSLTYGYTF.

CDR3 bases: TGTGCCAGCTCACCGGGGCAGATTGGCACAGATACGCAGTATTTT. It encodes CASSPGQIGTDTQYF. This chain joins TRBV18 and TRBJ2-3; D is possibly TRBD1 (5 bases). The CDR3 length is 15 residues. V was clipped by 3 bases and J by 1 base, with 11 bases between them. CDR1 KGHSH and CDR2 LQKENI come from the germline V gene. Complete variable domain (other parts from reference TRBV18 and TRBJ2-3): NAGVMQNPRHLVRRRGQEARLRCSPMKGHSHVYWYRQLPEEGLKFMVYLQKENIIDESGMPKERFSAEFPKEGPSILRIQQVVRGDSAAYFCASSPGQIGTDTQYFGPGTRLTVL.

The chain is built from TRBV18 and TRBJ2-7; 9 positions match TRBD2. The CDR3 runs to 14 residues. The J segment lost 5 bases and the V segment lost 6 bases, leaving 8 bases of the junction unmatched. CDR1 and CDR2 from the germline V gene are KGHSH and LQKENI. Here the CDR3 reads CASSPAGGQNEQYF. The CDR3, as DNA: TGTGCCAGCTCCCCGGCGGGGGGGCAAAACGAGCAGTACTTC.

The rearrangement uses TRBV7-2 and TRBJ2-5; 10 bases agree with TRBD2. Trimming cost V 1 base and J 4 bases; bases outside gene matches: 3. There are 15 residues in the CDR3. CDR1 is SGHTA, CDR2 FQGNSA, per germline. CDR3 loop: CASSLVASGRETQYF. DNA for the CDR3: TGTGCCAGCAGCTTAGTAGCTAGCGGGAGAGAGACCCAGTACTTC. The full variable domain, in which reference TRBV7-2 and TRBJ2-5 provide the parts outside the CDR3, is GAGVSQSPSNKVTEKGKDVELRCDPISGHTALYWYRQSLGQGLEFLIYFQGNSAPDKSGLPSDRFSAERTGGSVSTLTIQRTQQEDSAVYLCASSLVASGRETQYFGPGTRLLVL.

This chain links TRBV27 with TRBJ2-3; D might be TRBD2 (6 bases). Germline CDR1 is MNHEY and CDR2 is SMNVEV (reference sequence). The CDR3 spans 13 residues. V lost 6 bases and J 8 bases, leaving 15 bases between the germline ends. CDR3 coding DNA: TGTGCCAGCAGCCCCTCGGGAGCGGGTACGCAGTATTTT. Translated, it gives CASSPSGAGTQYF.

The rearrangement links TRBV7-9 to TRBJ2-5, with 9 bases matching TRBD2. Germline V gives CDR1 SEHNR, CDR2 FQNEAQ (reference sequence). Trimming at V came to 1 base and at J to 4 bases, leaving 4 bases not matched to a gene. This CDR3 is built from 15 residues. This CDR3 reads CASSLGGAGGETQYF. As DNA, the CDR3 is TGTGCCAGCAGCTTAGGTGGAGCGGGGGGAGAGACCCAGTACTTC. Using reference TRBV7-9 and TRBJ2-5 for the parts outside the CDR3, the full variable domain is DTGVSQNPRHKITKRGQNVTFRCDPISEHNRLYWYRQTLGQGPEFLTYFQNEAQLEKSRLLSDRFSAERPKGSFSTLEIQRTEQGDSAMYLCASSLGGAGGETQYFGPGTRLLVL.

The chain employs TRBV7-2 and TRBJ1-1, with a tentative D call TRBD1 (6 bases). Germline lookup yields CDR1 SGHTA and CDR2 FQGNSA. Deletions cut 3 bases from V and 4 bases from J, with 12 bases between. The CDR3 runs 14 residues. The CDR3 coding sequence is TGTGCCAGCAGCTTTCTGGCAGGGGTCACTGAAGCTTTCTTT. Translated, it gives CASSFLAGVTEAFF. Drawing the rest from reference TRBV7-2 and TRBJ1-1, the complete variable domain is GAGVSQSPSNKVTEKGKDVELRCDPISGHTALYWYRQSLGQGLEFLIYFQGNSAPDKSGLPSDRFSAERTGGSVSTLTIQRTQQEDSAVYLCASSFLAGVTEAFFGQGTRLTVV.

V is TRBV5-1 and J is TRBJ1-6; D possibly corresponds to TRBD1 (6 bases). Germline CDR1 reads SGHRS; CDR2 reads YFSETQ. CDR3 length equals 14 residues. V was pared by 4 bases and J by 7 bases, with 12 bases between. Here the CDR3 reads CASSVRQGNSPLHF. CDR3 DNA sequence: TGCGCCAGCAGCGTGCGGCAGGGGAATTCACCCCTCCACTTT.

This chain connects TRBV2 to TRBJ2-7; 9 nucleotides line up with TRBD1. Germline CDR1 and CDR2: SNHLY and FYNNEI. The CDR3 has 15 amino acids. After removal of 8 bases from V and 9 bases from J, the junction contained 17 bases not matched to a gene. The CDR3 loop reads CASVFGPDRGVGQYF. Written as DNA, the CDR3 is TGTGCCAGCGTTTTCGGACCCGACAGGGGGGTCGGGCAGTACTTC.

The V gene is TRBV12-3 or TRBV12-4, the J gene TRBJ2-7, with 8 bases lining up with TRBD2. Trimming cost V 10 bases and J 0 bases; bases outside gene matches: 8. This CDR3 has 14 residues. In DNA form, the CDR3 reads TGTGCCACCAGGCCCGGGACTAGCTCCTACGAGCAGTACTTC. This encodes CATRPGTSSYEQYF.

The chain uses TRBV19 and TRBJ1-2, with D perhaps matching TRBD1 (6 bases). The CDR3 covers 12 residues. The V end was cut by 1 base, the J end by 8 bases, with 8 bases between. CDR1 and CDR2 (germline): LNHDA, SQIVND (reference sequence). CDR3: CASSIARGGYTF. CDR3 DNA: TGTGCCAGTAGTATAGCCAGGGGAGGCTACACCTTC.

The V and J genes are TRBV9 and TRBJ2-6; D unresolved. The V gene's germline CDR1 is SGDLS and CDR2 YYNGEE. The CDR3 has 16 amino acids. Trimming pared 0 bases from V and 8 bases from J, leaving 15 bases between. Here the CDR3 DNA reads TGTGCCAGCAGCGTAGCCGGAATGGGTGCGTCCAACGTCCTGACTTTC. Its protein product is CASSVAGMGASNVLTF.

The chain employs TRBV20-1 and TRBJ1-1; D gene uncertain. The CDR3 runs to 11 residues. Trimming left V 1 base short and J 12 bases short, with 12 bases between. Germline CDR1 DFQATT, CDR2 SNEGSKA (reference sequence). This CDR3 reads CSARGADRSFF. The CDR3 DNA sequence: TGCAGTGCTAGAGGGGCAGATCGGTCTTTCTTT.

The chain employs TRBV29-1 and TRBJ2-7; 11 positions match TRBD2. Germline loops: CDR1 SQVTM, CDR2 ANQGSEA. There are 14 residues in the CDR3. With V trimmed by 1 base and J by 4 bases, 3 bases remained unmatched. The CDR3 DNA sequence: TGCAGCGTTGAAGTAGCGGGAGGGGTGTACGAGCAGTACTTC. Its translation: CSVEVAGGVYEQYF.

The rearrangement links TRBV27 to TRBJ1-5; 9 bases map to TRBD1. Germline V gives CDR1 MNHEY, CDR2 SMNVEV (reference sequence). Trimming removed 4 bases from V and 7 bases from J; junction bases left unmatched: 8. This CDR3 has 15 amino acids. Written as DNA, the CDR3 is TGTGCCAGCAGTTCTCTCGGACAGGGGTCCCAGCCCCAGCATTTT. Translated: CASSSLGQGSQPQHF.

This clonotype occurred once. This sequence joins TRBV2 and TRBJ2-3; 9 nucleotides match TRBD1. The CDR3 is 15 amino acids. CDR1 is SNHLY and CDR2 is FYNNEI in the germline V gene. V lost 7 bases and J lost 6; bases outside the gene matches: 11. The CDR3 protein is CASNDPGQGSDTQYF. CDR3 DNA: TGTGCCAGCAACGATCCGGGACAGGGTAGCGATACGCAGTATTTT.

This clonotype was counted a few times. The CDR3 DNA follows: TGTGCCAGCAGCTGGACGGTAAACACTGAAGCTTTCTTT. It is translated as CASSWTVNTEAFF. The rearrangement links TRBV11-3 to TRBJ1-1; D call uncertain. Deletions cut 4 bases from V and 2 bases from J, with 8 bases between. This CDR3 region has 13 residues. The germline V gene has CDR1 SGHNT and CDR2 YENEEA.

V usage is TRBV12-3 or TRBV12-4 and J usage is TRBJ2-5; D is unclear. The CDR3 is 11 amino acids. V was trimmed by 8 bases and J by 5 bases, leaving 9 bases between them. DNA of the CDR3: TGTGCCAGCGCCTTGAGTGAGACCCAGTACTTC. It yields the protein CASALSETQYF.

The chain employs TRBV10-2 and TRBJ2-7; 9 bases fit TRBD1. This CDR3 region has 15 residues. V dropped 6 bases and J dropped 2; count of bases not matched to a gene: 8. CDR1 and CDR2 from the germline V gene are WSHSY and SAAADI. This CDR3 is CASRPLDRGAYEQYF. For the CDR3, the DNA is TGCGCCAGCAGACCATTGGACAGGGGAGCCTACGAGCAGTACTTC.

The chain joins TRBV12-3 or TRBV12-4 to TRBJ2-7, with D unclear. The CDR3 has 13 residues. Trimming stripped 7 bases from V and 3 bases from J, with 13 bases between. The CDR3, as DNA: TGTGCCAGCACGGGCCAAGAGGTCTACGAGCAGTACTTC. Its protein is CASTGQEVYEQYF.

CDR3 region: CASSSASGVSSGANVLTF. As DNA, the CDR3 is TGTGCCAGCAGCTCCGCTAGCGGGGTTAGCTCTGGGGCCAACGTCCTGACTTTC. V gene TRBV7-2 combines with J gene TRBJ2-6, with 9 bases matching TRBD2. The V gene end was trimmed by 4 bases and the J gene end by 0 bases; junction bases not matched to a gene: 7. Germline CDR1 is SGHTA and CDR2 is FQGNSA. This CDR3 is built from 18 residues. The full variable domain, in which reference TRBV7-2 and TRBJ2-6 provide the parts outside the CDR3, is GAGVSQSPSNKVTEKGKDVELRCDPISGHTALYWYRQSLGQGLEFLIYFQGNSAPDKSGLPSDRFSAERTGGSVSTLTIQRTQQEDSAVYLCASSSASGVSSGANVLTFGAGSRLTVL.

The genes are TRBV25-1 and TRBJ2-5; 7 bases are shared with TRBD1. Per the germline V gene, CDR1 is MGHDK and CDR2 is SYGVNS. After removal of 4 bases from V and 4 bases from J, the junction contained 3 bases not matched to a gene. This CDR3 spans 13 amino acids. The CDR3 here is CASSAGGVETQYF. The CDR3 DNA sequence: TGTGCCAGCAGTGCAGGGGGTGTAGAGACCCAGTACTTC.

V is TRBV18 and J is TRBJ1-6; TRBD1 is a possible D gene (6 bases). Looked up from germline, CDR1 is KGHSH and CDR2 is LQKENI. Trimming cost V 6 bases and J 8 bases, with 20 bases left between them. The CDR3 extends over 16 amino acids. The CDR3 DNA sequence: TGTGCCAGCTCCCCCCTGGGGGGGCTAACGGATTCACCCCTCCACTTT. It translates to CASSPLGGLTDSPLHF.

The chain carries TRBV10-2 and TRBJ2-1; 8 bases agree with TRBD1. CDR3 length: 15 residues. Germline V gene data show CDR1 as WSHSY and CDR2 as SAAADI. V gave up 3 bases and J gave up 2 bases; unmatched junction bases: 3. The CDR3 region has the DNA TGCGCCAGCAGTGATACAGGGGGTACCTACAATGAGCAGTTCTTC. It specifies CASSDTGGTYNEQFF.

The chain couples TRBV7-3 to TRBJ2-7; 8 bases align to TRBD2. The CDR3 sequence is 17 residues long. V lost 5 bases, J lost 2 bases, and 14 bases stayed unmatched. Germline CDR1 is SGHTA and CDR2 is FQGTGA. The CDR3 here is CASSPRGGSGNTYEQYF. Here the CDR3 DNA reads TGTGCCAGCAGCCCCCGGGGGGGTAGCGGAAACACCTACGAGCAGTACTTC.

This chain connects TRBV9 to TRBJ1-2, with TRBD1 matching over 7 bases. The junction had 4 bases not matched to a gene; V was cut back by 4 bases and J by 4 bases. Germline-derived CDR1 and CDR2 are SGDLS and YYNGEE. CDR3 length equals 13 residues. The CDR3 DNA reads TGTGCCAGCAGCCTGGGACAGTTCTATGGCTACACCTTC. Residues: CASSLGQFYGYTF.

This chain links TRBV5-4 with TRBJ1-1; maybe TRBD1 (6 bases). Trimming pared 0 bases from V and 0 bases from J, leaving 9 bases between. CDR1 SGHNT and CDR2 YYREEE come from the germline V gene (reference sequence). The CDR3 spans 15 residues. In DNA, the CDR3 is TGTGCCAGCAGCTTGGGAGGGGGGCTGAACACTGAAGCTTTCTTT. Its translation: CASSLGGGLNTEAFF.

V and J are TRBV3-1 and TRBJ1-2; D is uncertain. CDR1 LGHDT and CDR2 YNNKEL come from the germline V gene (reference sequence). The CDR3 contains 15 residues. Trimming cost V 2 bases and J 4 bases, with 14 bases left between them. DNA for the CDR3: TGTGCCAGCAGCCAACAACGGGCAGCTCCCTATGGCTACACCTTC. Amino acids: CASSQQRAAPYGYTF. The variable domain in full, completed from reference TRBV3-1 and TRBJ1-2, reads DTAVSQTPKYLVTQMGNDKSIKCEQNLGHDTMYWYKQDSKKFLKIMFSYNNKELIINETVPNRFSPKSPDKAHLNLHINSLELGDSAVYFCASSQQRAAPYGYTFGSGTRLTVV.

This clonotype was recorded a few times. The chain couples TRBV2 to TRBJ2-7; 9 nucleotides match TRBD1. V shed 8 bases, J shed 5 bases, and the junction held 7 bases outside the gene matches. This CDR3 comprises 13 residues. CDR1 SNHLY and CDR2 FYNNEI come from the germline V gene. The CDR3 DNA reads as TGTGCCAGCTCATTGGGACAGGGTAACGAGCAGTACTTC. Protein: CASSLGQGNEQYF.

This chain uses TRBV4-1 with TRBJ1-3, with 7 bases lining up with TRBD1. The ends lost 3 bases at V and 0 bases at J; junction bases unmatched: 14. The germline V gene encodes CDR1 MGHRA and CDR2 YSYEKL. The CDR3 runs to 19 residues. The CDR3 here is CASSHERQGVVLSGNTIYF. The CDR3 nucleotides read TGCGCCAGCAGCCACGAGCGGCAGGGGGTAGTCCTCTCTGGAAACACCATATATTTT.

This chain connects TRBV12-3 or TRBV12-4 to TRBJ2-7; D is unresolved. CDR3 length equals 13 residues. Trimming removed 5 bases at V and 2 bases at J, with 10 bases between. The DNA for the CDR3 is TGTGCCAGCAGTCTACGGTTGACCTACGAGCAGTACTTC. Translating it yields CASSLRLTYEQYF.

The chain couples TRBV2 to TRBJ2-1; D is undetermined. The CDR3 is made up of 11 amino acids. The V and J ends lost 4 bases and 9 bases respectively, with 7 bases between them. CDR1 SNHLY and CDR2 FYNNEI come from the germline V gene. The CDR3 nucleotides read TGTGCCAGCAGTGGTAGGGCTGAGCAGTTCTTC. Its translation is CASSGRAEQFF.